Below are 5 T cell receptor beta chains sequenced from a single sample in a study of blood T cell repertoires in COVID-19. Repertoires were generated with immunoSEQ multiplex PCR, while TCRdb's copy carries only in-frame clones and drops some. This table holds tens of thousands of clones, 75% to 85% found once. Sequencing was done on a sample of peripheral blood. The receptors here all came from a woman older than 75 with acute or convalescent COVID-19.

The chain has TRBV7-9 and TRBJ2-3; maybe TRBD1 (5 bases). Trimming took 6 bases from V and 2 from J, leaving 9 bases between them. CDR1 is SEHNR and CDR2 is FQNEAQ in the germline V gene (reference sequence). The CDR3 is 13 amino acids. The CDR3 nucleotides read TGTGCCAGCAGTCAACAGGTCACAGATACGCAGTATTTT. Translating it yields CASSQQVTDTQYF.

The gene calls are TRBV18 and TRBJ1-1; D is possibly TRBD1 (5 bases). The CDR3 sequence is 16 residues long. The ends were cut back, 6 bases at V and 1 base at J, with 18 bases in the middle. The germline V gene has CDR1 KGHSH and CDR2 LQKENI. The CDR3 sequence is CASSLSIQGANTEAFF. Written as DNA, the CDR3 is TGTGCCAGCTCGCTTTCAATCCAGGGTGCGAACACTGAAGCTTTCTTT. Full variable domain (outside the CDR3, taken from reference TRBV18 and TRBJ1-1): NAGVMQNPRHLVRRRGQEARLRCSPMKGHSHVYWYRQLPEEGLKFMVYLQKENIIDESGMPKERFSAEFPKEGPSILRIQQVVRGDSAAYFCASSLSIQGANTEAFFGQGTRLTVV.

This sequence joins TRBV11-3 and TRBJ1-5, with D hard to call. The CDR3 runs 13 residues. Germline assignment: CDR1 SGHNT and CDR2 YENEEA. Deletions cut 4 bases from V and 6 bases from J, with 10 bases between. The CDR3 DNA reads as TGTGCCAGCAGCTCAGACGCGGGTCAGCCCCAGCATTTT. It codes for CASSSDAGQPQHF.

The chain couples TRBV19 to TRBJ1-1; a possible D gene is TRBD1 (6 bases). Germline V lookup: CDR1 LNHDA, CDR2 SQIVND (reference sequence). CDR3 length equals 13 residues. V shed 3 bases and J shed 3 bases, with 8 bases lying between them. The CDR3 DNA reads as TGTGCCAGTAGTATGAAGGGGGACACTGAAGCTTTCTTT. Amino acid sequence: CASSMKGDTEAFF.

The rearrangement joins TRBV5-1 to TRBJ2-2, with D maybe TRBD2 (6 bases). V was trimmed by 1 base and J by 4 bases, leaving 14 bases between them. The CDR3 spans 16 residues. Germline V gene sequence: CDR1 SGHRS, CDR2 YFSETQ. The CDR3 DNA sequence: TGCGCCAGCAGCTTGAAATCGGGGGTGCGCACCGGGGAGCTGTTTTTT. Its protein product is CASSLKSGVRTGELFF.